The 5 T cell receptor beta chains below all came from one sample that was sequenced in a study of cytomegalovirus exposure and HLA in healthy donors. The primer mix had 60 Vbeta and 13 Jbeta primers. This table comes from immunoSEQ multiplex PCR, and its TCRdb copy is limited to in-frame clones, with some not included. Found here are around 130,000 clones, around 79% of them singletons; the top ten hold around 2.1%. Input material: PBMCs. The receptors stem from a woman in her thirties or forties in good health and CMV-seropositive.

CDR3 nucleotides: TGTGCCAGCAGCCAAGATAGGTGGGAGAGCTCCTATAATTCACCCCTCCACTTT. This encodes CASSQDRWESSYNSPLHF. V usage is TRBV4-2 and J usage is TRBJ1-6; D is ambiguous. Trimming removed 0 bases from V and 0 bases from J, with 12 bases in between. This CDR3 region has 18 residues. The germline V gene encodes CDR1 LGHNA and CDR2 YNFKEQ.

CDR3 nucleotides: TGTGCCAGCAGTATAACTAGCGGAGGCTACGAGCAGTACTTC. It translates to CASSITSGGYEQYF. V gene TRBV6-6 combines with J gene TRBJ2-7; TRBD2 agrees at 8 bases. The V gene's germline CDR1 is MNHNY and CDR2 SVGAGI (reference sequence). Losses at the gene ends were 5 bases for V and 3 bases for J; bases not matched to a gene: 6. The CDR3 runs to 14 residues.

The chain is built from TRBV18 and TRBJ1-1, with TRBD1 identical over 9 bases. Germline CDR1 reads KGHSH; CDR2 reads LQKENI. J gave up 3 bases and V 2 bases, and 10 bases lay outside the gene matches. This CDR3 is built from 17 residues. DNA of the CDR3: TGTGCCAGCTCACCAGGCCGGGACAGGGCCTCATACACTGAAGCTTTCTTT. It translates to CASSPGRDRASYTEAFF. The full variable domain, completed using reference TRBV18 and TRBJ1-1, is NAGVMQNPRHLVRRRGQEARLRCSPMKGHSHVYWYRQLPEEGLKFMVYLQKENIIDESGMPKERFSAEFPKEGPSILRIQQVVRGDSAAYFCASSPGRDRASYTEAFFGQGTRLTVV.

CDR3 sequence reads: CATSDRANSGNTIYF. CDR3 sequence (DNA): TGTGCCACCTCTGACAGGGCCAACTCTGGAAACACCATATATTTT. The V gene is TRBV15, the J gene TRBJ1-3; 7 bases line up with TRBD1. J gave up 0 bases and V 8 bases, and 7 bases lay outside the gene matches. This CDR3 has 15 amino acids. The germline gives CDR1 LNHNV, CDR2 YYDKDF (reference sequence).

The gene calls are TRBV6-5 and TRBJ2-5; D might be TRBD1 (6 bases). Looked up from germline, CDR1 is MNHEY and CDR2 is SVGAGI. This CDR3 is 15 amino acids long. The V end lost 6 bases, the J end lost 1 base, and 15 bases lay between the germline ends. DNA of the CDR3: TGTGCCAGCAGCCGTGGGACACCGGTCCAAGAGACCCAGTACTTC. This sequence encodes CASSRGTPVQETQYF.